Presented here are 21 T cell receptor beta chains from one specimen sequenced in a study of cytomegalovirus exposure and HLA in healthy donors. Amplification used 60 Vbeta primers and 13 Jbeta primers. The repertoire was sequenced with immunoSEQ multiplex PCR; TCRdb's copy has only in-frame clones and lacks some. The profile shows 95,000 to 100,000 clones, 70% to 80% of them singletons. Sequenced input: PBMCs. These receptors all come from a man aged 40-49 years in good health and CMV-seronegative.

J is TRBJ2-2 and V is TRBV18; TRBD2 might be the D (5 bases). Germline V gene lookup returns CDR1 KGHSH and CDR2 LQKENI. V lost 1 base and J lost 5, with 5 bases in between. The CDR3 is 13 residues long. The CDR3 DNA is TGTGCCAGCTCACCACGGGAGACCGGGGAGCTGTTTTTT. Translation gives CASSPRETGELFF.

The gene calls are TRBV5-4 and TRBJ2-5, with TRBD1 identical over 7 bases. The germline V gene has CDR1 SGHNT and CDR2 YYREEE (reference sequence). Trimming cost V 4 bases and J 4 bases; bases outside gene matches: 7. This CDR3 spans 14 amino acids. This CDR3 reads CASSLQGSGETQYF. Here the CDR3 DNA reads TGTGCCAGCAGCCTACAGGGGTCGGGAGAGACCCAGTACTTC.

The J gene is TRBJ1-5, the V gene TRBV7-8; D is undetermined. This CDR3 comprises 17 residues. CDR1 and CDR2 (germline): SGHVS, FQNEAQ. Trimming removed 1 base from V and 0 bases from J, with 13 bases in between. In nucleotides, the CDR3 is TGTGCCAGCAGCTTAGAACAGCACATATATAGCAATCAGCCCCAGCATTTT. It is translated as CASSLEQHIYSNQPQHF.

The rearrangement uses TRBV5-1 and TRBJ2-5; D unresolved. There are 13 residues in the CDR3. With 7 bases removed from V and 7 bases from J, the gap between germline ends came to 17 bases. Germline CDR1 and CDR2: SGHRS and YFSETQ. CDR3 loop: CASALLRPGTQYF. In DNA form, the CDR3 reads TGCGCCAGCGCACTACTCCGCCCTGGGACCCAGTACTTC.

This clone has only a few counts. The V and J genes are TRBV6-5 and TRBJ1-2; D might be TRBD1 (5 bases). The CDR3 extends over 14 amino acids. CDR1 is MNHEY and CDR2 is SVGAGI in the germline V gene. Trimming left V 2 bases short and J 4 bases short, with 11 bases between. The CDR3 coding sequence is TGTGCCAGCAGTTACCTGGGGCAGGGCTATGGCTACACCTTC. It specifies CASSYLGQGYGYTF.

The CDR3 bases are TGTGCCAGTAGTGTACCTGTACAGGGGGCGAGCAATCAGCCCCAGCATTTT. This gives the protein CASSVPVQGASNQPQHF. V gene TRBV19 combines with J gene TRBJ1-5; 9 bases line up with TRBD1. The trim removed 5 bases at V and 1 base at J, leaving 9 bases unmatched. The germline CDR1 and CDR2 sequences are LNHDA and SQIVND (reference sequence). This CDR3 has 17 amino acids.

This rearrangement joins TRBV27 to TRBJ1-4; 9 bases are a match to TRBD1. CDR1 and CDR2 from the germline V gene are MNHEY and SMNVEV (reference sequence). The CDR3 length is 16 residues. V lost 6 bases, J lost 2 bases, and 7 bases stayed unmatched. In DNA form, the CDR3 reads TGTGCCAGCAGACCTGGACAGGGGAGGACTAATGAAAAACTGTTTTTT. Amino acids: CASRPGQGRTNEKLFF. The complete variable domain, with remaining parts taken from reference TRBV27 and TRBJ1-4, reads EAQVTQNPRYLITVTGKKLTVTCSQNMNHEYMSWYRQDPGLGLRQIYYSMNVEVTDKGDVPEGYKVSRKEKRNFPLILESPSPNQTSLYFCASRPGQGRTNEKLFFGSGTQLSVL.

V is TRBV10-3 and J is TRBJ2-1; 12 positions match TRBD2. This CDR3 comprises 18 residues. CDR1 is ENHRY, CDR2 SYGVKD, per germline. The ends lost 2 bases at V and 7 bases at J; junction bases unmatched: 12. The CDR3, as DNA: TGTGCCATCAGTGAGAGGCACCTAGCGGGAGGGTGGGGAAATGAGCAGTTCTTC. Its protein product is CAISERHLAGGWGNEQFF.

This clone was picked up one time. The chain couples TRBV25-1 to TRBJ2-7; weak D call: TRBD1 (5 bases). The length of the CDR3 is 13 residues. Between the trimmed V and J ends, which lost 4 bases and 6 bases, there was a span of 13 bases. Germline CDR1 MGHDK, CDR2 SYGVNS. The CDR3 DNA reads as TGTGCCAGCAGTGCGACCAGGGCAAGCGAGCAGTACTTC. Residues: CASSATRASEQYF.

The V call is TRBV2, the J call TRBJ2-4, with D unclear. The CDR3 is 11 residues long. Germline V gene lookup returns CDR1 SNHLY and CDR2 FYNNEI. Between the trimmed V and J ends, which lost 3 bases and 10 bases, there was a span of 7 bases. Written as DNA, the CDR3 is TGTGCCAGCAGTGATCGTTATATTCAGTACTTC. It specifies CASSDRYIQYF.

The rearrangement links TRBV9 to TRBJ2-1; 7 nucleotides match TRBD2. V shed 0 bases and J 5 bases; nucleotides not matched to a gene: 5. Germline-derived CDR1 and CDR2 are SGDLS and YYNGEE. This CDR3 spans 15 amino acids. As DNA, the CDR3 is TGTGCCAGCAGCGTAGTTCTAGCGGTTAACAATGAGCAGTTCTTC. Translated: CASSVVLAVNNEQFF.

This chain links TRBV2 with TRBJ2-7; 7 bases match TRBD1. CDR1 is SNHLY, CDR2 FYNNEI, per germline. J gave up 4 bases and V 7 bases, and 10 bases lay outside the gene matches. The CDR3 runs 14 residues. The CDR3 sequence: CASKPDRVRYEQYF. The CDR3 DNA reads TGTGCCAGCAAGCCTGACAGGGTTAGGTACGAGCAGTACTTC. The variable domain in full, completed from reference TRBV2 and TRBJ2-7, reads EPEVTQTPSHQVTQMGQEVILRCVPISNHLYFYWYRQILGQKVEFLVSFYNNEISEKSEIFDDQFSVERPDGSNFTLKIRSTKLEDSAMYFCASKPDRVRYEQYFGPGTRLTVT.

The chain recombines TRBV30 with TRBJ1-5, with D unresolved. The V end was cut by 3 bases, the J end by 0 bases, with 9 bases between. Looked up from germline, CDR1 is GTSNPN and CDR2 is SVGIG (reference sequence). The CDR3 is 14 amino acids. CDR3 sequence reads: CAWSPGDSNQPQHF. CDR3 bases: TGTGCCTGGAGCCCCGGGGATAGCAATCAGCCCCAGCATTTT.

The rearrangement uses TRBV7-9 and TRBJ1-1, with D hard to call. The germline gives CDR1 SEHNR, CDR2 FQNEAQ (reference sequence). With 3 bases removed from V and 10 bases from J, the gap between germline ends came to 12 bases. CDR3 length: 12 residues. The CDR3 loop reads CASSFEEAGAFF. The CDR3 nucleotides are TGTGCCAGCAGCTTCGAGGAAGCCGGAGCTTTCTTT.

As DNA, the CDR3 is TGTGCCAGTAGTATGGGACTAGTAAGTGAAGCTTTCTTT. Encoded protein: CASSMGLVSEAFF. The chain recombines TRBV19 with TRBJ1-1, with a possible D match to TRBD1 (5 bases). CDR3 length equals 13 residues. Germline CDR1 and CDR2: LNHDA and SQIVND (reference sequence). The V end was cut by 3 bases, the J end by 7 bases, with 12 bases between.

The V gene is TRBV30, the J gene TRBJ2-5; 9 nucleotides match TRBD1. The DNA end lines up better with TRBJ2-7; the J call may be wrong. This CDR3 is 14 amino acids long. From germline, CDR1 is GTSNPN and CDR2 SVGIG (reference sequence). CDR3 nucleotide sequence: TGTGCCTGGAGCGGGACAGGGAGGAACTACGAGCAGTACTTC. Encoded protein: CAWSGTGRNYEQYF.

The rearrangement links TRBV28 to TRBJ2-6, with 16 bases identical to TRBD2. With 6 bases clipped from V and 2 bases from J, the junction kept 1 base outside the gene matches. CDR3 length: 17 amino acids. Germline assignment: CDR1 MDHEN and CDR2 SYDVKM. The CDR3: CASSGTSGGAGANVLTF. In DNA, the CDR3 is TGTGCCAGCAGCGGGACTAGCGGGGGGGCTGGGGCCAACGTCCTGACTTTC.

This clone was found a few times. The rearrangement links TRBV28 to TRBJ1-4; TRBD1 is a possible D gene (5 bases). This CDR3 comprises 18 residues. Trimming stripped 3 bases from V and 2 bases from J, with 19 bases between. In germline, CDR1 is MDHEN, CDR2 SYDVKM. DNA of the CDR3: TGTGCCAGCAGTTTTAATGGGTTGGGGGGGAGCACTAATGAAAAACTGTTTTTT. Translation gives CASSFNGLGGSTNEKLFF.

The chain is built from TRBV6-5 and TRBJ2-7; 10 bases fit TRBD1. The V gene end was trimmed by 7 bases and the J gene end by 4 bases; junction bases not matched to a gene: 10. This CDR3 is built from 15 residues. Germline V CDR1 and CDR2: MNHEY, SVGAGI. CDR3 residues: CASINRQGAQYEQYF. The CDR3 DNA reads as TGTGCCAGCATTAACAGACAGGGGGCCCAGTACGAGCAGTACTTC.

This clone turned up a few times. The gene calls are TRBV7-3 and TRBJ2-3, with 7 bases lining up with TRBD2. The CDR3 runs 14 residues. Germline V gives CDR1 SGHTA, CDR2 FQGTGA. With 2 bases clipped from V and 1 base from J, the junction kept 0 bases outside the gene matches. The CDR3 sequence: CASSLAGGTDTQYF. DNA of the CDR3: TGTGCCAGCAGCTTAGCGGGGGGCACAGATACGCAGTATTTT.

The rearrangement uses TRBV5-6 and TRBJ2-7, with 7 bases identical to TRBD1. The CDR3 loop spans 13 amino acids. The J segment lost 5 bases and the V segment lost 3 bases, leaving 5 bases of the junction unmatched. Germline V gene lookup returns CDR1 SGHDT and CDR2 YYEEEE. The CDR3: CASSSPTGNEQYF. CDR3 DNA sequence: TGTGCCAGCAGCTCCCCGACAGGGAACGAGCAGTACTTC.